The clone carrying this TCR beta chain showed up many times. Every patient underwent thyroid surgery untreated. This sample was included in a study of metastatic and nonmetastatic thyroid tumors. The CDR3 loop spans 13 amino acids. V dropped 5 bases and J dropped 4 bases, with 11 bases sitting between them. In the source study's methods: The study took CDR3 differences across clinicopathological groups and made a distant-metastasis classifier for papillary thyroid cancer from them. TCRdb used MiXCR to call clones anew from the PCR reads. The V and J calls reflect TCRdb's pipeline rather than the authors' work. The repertoire has 64,000 or so clones, roughly 17% of them found once; the top ten carry about 8.4%.

This chain joins TRBV12-3 or TRBV12-4 and TRBJ1-1, with D perhaps TRBD1 (5 bases). The sequenced sample was blood. The clonotype originates from a male donor with papillary thyroid cancer or a benign thyroid nodule (not recorded which). Some clones in this sample may be carry-over from other donors' samples. CDR3 bases: TGTGCCAGCAGTATGGGGGGGGTCACTGAAGCTTTCTTT. It specifies CASSMGGVTEAFF.